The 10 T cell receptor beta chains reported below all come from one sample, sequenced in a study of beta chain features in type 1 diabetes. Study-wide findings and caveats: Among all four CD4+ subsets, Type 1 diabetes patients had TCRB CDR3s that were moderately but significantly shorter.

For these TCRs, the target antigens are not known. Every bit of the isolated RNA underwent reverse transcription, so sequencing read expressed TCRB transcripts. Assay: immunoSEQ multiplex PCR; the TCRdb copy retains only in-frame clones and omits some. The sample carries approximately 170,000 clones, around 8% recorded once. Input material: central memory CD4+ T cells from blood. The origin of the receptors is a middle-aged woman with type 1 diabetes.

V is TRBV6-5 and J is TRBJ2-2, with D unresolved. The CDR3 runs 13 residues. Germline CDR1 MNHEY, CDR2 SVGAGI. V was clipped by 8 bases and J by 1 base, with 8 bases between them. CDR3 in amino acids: CASSPGNTGELFF. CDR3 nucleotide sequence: TGTGCCAGCTCGCCAGGGAACACCGGGGAGCTGTTTTTT.

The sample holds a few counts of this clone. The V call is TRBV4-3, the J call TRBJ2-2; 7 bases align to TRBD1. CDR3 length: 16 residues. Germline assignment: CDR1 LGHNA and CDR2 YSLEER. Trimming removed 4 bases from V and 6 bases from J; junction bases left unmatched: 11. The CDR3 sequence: CASSPGQLRWSGELFF. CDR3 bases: TGCGCCAGCAGCCCGGGACAGCTTAGATGGTCCGGGGAGCTGTTTTTT.

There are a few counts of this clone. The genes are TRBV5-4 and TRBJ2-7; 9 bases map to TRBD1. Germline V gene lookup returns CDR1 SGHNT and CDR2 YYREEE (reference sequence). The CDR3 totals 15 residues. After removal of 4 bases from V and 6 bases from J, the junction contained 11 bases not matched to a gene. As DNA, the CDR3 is TGTGCCAGCAGCAAAGGGGACAGGGTGTCAGGCGAGCAGTACTTC. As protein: CASSKGDRVSGEQYF.

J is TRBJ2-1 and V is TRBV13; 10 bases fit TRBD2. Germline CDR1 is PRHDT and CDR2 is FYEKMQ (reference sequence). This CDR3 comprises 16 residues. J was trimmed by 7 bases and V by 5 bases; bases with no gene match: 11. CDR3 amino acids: CASSRISSGSGNEQFF. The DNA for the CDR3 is TGTGCCAGCAGCCGGATCTCTAGCGGGAGTGGGAATGAGCAGTTCTTC.

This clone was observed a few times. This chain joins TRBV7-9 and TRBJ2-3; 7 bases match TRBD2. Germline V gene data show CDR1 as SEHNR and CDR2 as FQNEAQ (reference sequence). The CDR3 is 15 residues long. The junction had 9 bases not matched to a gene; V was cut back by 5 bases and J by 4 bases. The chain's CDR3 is CASSLREDKADTQYF. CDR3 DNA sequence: TGTGCCAGCAGCCTTCGGGAGGACAAGGCAGATACGCAGTATTTT.

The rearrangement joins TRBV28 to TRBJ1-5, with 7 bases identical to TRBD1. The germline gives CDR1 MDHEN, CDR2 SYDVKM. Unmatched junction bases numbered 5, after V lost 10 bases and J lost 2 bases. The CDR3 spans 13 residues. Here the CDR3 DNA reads TGTGCCAACCAGGGGGACCGCAATCAGCCCCAGCATTTT. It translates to CANQGDRNQPQHF.

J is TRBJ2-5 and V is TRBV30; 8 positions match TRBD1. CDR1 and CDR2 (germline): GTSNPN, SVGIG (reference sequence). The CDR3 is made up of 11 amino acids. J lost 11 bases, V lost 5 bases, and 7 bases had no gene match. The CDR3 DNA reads TGTGCCTGGCAGGGGGCCTTGGAGCAGTACTTC. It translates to CAWQGALEQYF.

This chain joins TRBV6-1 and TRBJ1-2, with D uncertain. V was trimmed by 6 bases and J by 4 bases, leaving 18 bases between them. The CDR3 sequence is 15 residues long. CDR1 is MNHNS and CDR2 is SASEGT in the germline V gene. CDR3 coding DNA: TGTGCCAGCAGACTTATATTTGGGAGTGGCTATGGCTACACCTTC. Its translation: CASRLIFGSGYGYTF.

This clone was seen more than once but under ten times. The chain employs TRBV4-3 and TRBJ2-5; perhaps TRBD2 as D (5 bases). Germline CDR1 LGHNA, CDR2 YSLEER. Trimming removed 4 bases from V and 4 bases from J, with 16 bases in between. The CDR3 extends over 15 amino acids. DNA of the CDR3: TGCGCCAGCAGCCTTCGGGCCCATGAGGGAGAGACCCAGTACTTC. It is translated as CASSLRAHEGETQYF.

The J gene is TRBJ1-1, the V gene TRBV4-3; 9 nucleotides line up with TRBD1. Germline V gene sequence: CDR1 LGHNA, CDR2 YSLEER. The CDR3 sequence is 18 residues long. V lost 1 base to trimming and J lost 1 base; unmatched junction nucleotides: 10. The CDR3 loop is CASSQVAGQGIGNTEAFF. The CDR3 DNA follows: TGCGCCAGCAGCCAAGTGGCGGGACAGGGAATCGGGAACACTGAAGCTTTCTTT.